This T cell receptor beta chain was documented in a study of T cell changes during pregnancy in multiple sclerosis. With V trimmed by 2 bases and J by 5 bases, 7 bases remained unmatched. Germline V gene lookup returns CDR1 GTSNPN and CDR2 SVGIG (reference sequence). This CDR3 has 14 amino acids. This clone was detected only once. The protocol was immunoSEQ multiplex PCR, while the TCRdb copy is restricted to in-frame clones and leaves out a portion. The table lists tens of thousands of clones, roughly nine tenths of them singletons, with 3.5% in the top ten. Sequenced here: PBMCs, sampled in the first trimester of pregnancy. The V gene is TRBV30, the J gene TRBJ2-5; TRBD2 matches at 8 bases. This receptor was taken from a female donor in good health, serving as a control in a pregnancy study. Some clones in this sample may be carry-over from other donors' samples. The CDR3 loop is CAWSSLAGGETQYF. The CDR3 DNA sequence: TGTGCCTGGAGTTCGCTAGCGGGCGGGGAGACCCAGTACTTC.